One and the same sample provided the 23 T cell receptor beta chains below, sequenced in a study of OX40 agonist ivuxolimab in advanced cancers. Produced via immunoSEQ multiplex PCR; TCRdb's table is partial and in-frame only. The sample records tens of thousands of clones, approximately 91% being singletons. The source was CD4+ or CD8+ T cells sorted from blood, collected in a trial of the OX40 agonist ivuxolimab. The receptors were gathered from an adult with an advanced solid tumor such as melanoma, head and neck, liver or kidney cancer.

This clone was seen just once. In nucleotides, the CDR3 is TGTGCCAGTACGAGGGGGGTAGCGGACCGCACAGATACGCAGTATTTT. Translating gives CASTRGVADRTDTQYF. The chain recombines TRBV9 with TRBJ2-3; D may be TRBD1 or TRBD2 (6 bases each). CDR1 SGDLS and CDR2 YYNGEE come from the germline V gene. The CDR3 extends over 16 amino acids. With 8 bases removed from V and 1 base from J, the gap between germline ends came to 20 bases.

This clone was detected once. This rearrangement joins TRBV4-1 to TRBJ1-5; D possibly corresponds to TRBD1 (5 bases). Germline assignment: CDR1 MGHRA and CDR2 YSYEKL. This CDR3 has 15 amino acids. V lost 0 bases and J lost 8, with 14 bases in between. CDR3 nucleotides: TGCGCCAGCAGCCAAGATCGGGGGGGTGCCGAGCCCCAGCATTTT. Protein: CASSQDRGGAEPQHF.

The gene calls are TRBV2 and TRBJ1-5; D call uncertain. Trimming took off 2 bases at V and 4 bases at J, with 6 bases between the two ends. Per the germline V gene, CDR1 is SNHLY and CDR2 is FYNNEI. The CDR3 loop spans 13 amino acids. The CDR3 region has the DNA TGTGCCAGCAGTGAATTTGGGAATCAGCCCCAGCATTTT. This encodes CASSEFGNQPQHF.

This rearrangement joins TRBV6-5 to TRBJ2-2; tentative D call: TRBD1 (6 bases). The CDR3 runs 15 residues. CDR1 MNHEY and CDR2 SVGAGI come from the germline V gene. The V gene lost 7 bases and the J gene lost 4 bases, with 16 bases spanning the gap. The CDR3 sequence is CASTLGQSTTGELFF. In DNA, the CDR3 is TGTGCCAGCACCTTAGGACAGTCCACCACCGGGGAGCTGTTTTTT.

The gene calls are TRBV11-2 and TRBJ2-1, with D unclear. The CDR3 length is 13 residues. V was trimmed by 4 bases and J by 5 bases, leaving 9 bases between them. Germline V gives CDR1 SGHAT, CDR2 FQNNGV. CDR3 nucleotides: TGTGCCAGCAGCTCCCAGACCGACAATGAGCAGTTCTTC. Translation gives CASSSQTDNEQFF.

This chain joins TRBV11-2 and TRBJ1-3, with D unclear. V lost 5 bases, J lost 2 bases, and 10 bases lay in between. The CDR3 has 14 amino acids. Germline V gives CDR1 SGHAT, CDR2 FQNNGV. CDR3 nucleotides: TGTGCCAGCAGCCTAACCAGCGCTGGAAACACCATATATTTT. This gives the protein CASSLTSAGNTIYF. Filled out from reference TRBV11-2 and TRBJ1-3, the complete variable domain reads EAGVAQSPRYKIIEKRQSVAFWCNPISGHATLYWYQQILGQGPKLLIQFQNNGVVDDSQLPKDRFSAERLKGVDSTLKIQPAKLEDSAVYLCASSLTSAGNTIYFGEGSWLTVV.

The chain joins TRBV5-4 to TRBJ2-5; TRBD2 matches at 7 bases. V was clipped by 1 base and J by 5 bases; unmatched bases: 8. The CDR3 runs to 15 residues. Germline loops: CDR1 SGHNT, CDR2 YYREEE (reference sequence). The CDR3 DNA reads TGTGCCAGCAGCTTGTCTAGCGGAGGGTTGGAGACCCAGTACTTC. Its protein is CASSLSSGGLETQYF.

The chain has TRBV19 and TRBJ2-6, with 11 bases matching TRBD1. The CDR3 extends over 17 amino acids. CDR1 LNHDA and CDR2 SQIVND come from the germline V gene (reference sequence). The junction had 2 bases not matched to a gene; V was cut back by 3 bases and J by 1 base. CDR3 sequence reads: CASSIGQGASGANVLTF. The CDR3, as DNA: TGTGCCAGTAGTATCGGACAGGGGGCATCTGGGGCCAACGTCCTGACTTTC.

The chain employs TRBV18 and TRBJ2-5, with D tentatively TRBD2 (5 bases). The V gene lost 3 bases and the J gene lost 4 bases, with 9 bases spanning the gap. Germline values: CDR1 KGHSH, CDR2 LQKENI. The CDR3 has 13 residues. CDR3: CASSPGLGETQYF. As DNA, the CDR3 is TGTGCCAGCTCACCCGGACTGGGAGAGACCCAGTACTTC. The full variable domain, rest sourced from reference TRBV18 and TRBJ2-5, is NAGVMQNPRHLVRRRGQEARLRCSPMKGHSHVYWYRQLPEEGLKFMVYLQKENIIDESGMPKERFSAEFPKEGPSILRIQQVVRGDSAAYFCASSPGLGETQYFGPGTRLLVL.

J is TRBJ2-5 and V is TRBV19, with D uncertain. Trimming took 2 bases from V and 3 from J, leaving 10 bases between them. Per the germline V gene, CDR1 is LNHDA and CDR2 is SQIVND (reference sequence). The CDR3 runs 14 residues. CDR3 in DNA: TGTGCCAGTAGTATATCCGGGTCCAAAGAGACCCAGTACTTC. Its translation: CASSISGSKETQYF.

The chain links TRBV5-6 to TRBJ2-5, with 8 bases lining up with TRBD1. The CDR3 covers 13 residues. The V gene's germline CDR1 is SGHDT and CDR2 YYEEEE. V shed 4 bases, J shed 5 bases, and the junction held 4 bases outside the gene matches. For the CDR3, the DNA is TGTGCCAGCAGCCCACAGGGGGTGGAGACCCAGTACTTC. Translated, it gives CASSPQGVETQYF.

This clone was found once. The genes are TRBV6-1 and TRBJ2-7, with 9 bases fitting TRBD1. This CDR3 spans 16 amino acids. CDR1 MNHNS and CDR2 SASEGT come from the germline V gene. V was pared by 4 bases and J by 1 base, with 8 bases of the junction left unmatched. CDR3 protein: CASSGVGTGSSYEQYF. For the CDR3, the DNA is TGTGCCAGCAGTGGGGTCGGGACAGGGAGTTCCTACGAGCAGTACTTC.

This sequence joins TRBV7-6 and TRBJ2-1; possibly TRBD1 for D (5 bases). The germline CDR1 and CDR2 sequences are SGHVS and FNYEAQ. Deletions cut 5 bases from V and 1 base from J, with 9 bases between. The CDR3 loop spans 14 amino acids. The CDR3 sequence is CASSQHRSYNEQFF. The CDR3 DNA is TGTGCCAGCAGCCAACACAGGTCCTACAATGAGCAGTTCTTC.

The chain has TRBV6-6 and TRBJ1-5; D call uncertain. The CDR3 extends over 14 amino acids. The germline V and J ends were trimmed by 6 bases and 0 bases, with 9 bases remaining between them. CDR1 and CDR2 from the germline V gene are MNHNY and SVGAGI (reference sequence). The CDR3 spells CASSPQSSNQPQHF. In DNA, the CDR3 is TGTGCCAGCAGCCCACAGTCTAGCAATCAGCCCCAGCATTTT.

The chain joins TRBV18 to TRBJ1-2; TRBD1 matches at 7 bases. Germline CDR1 reads KGHSH; CDR2 reads LQKENI. Losses at the gene ends were 6 bases for V and 8 bases for J; bases not matched to a gene: 12. The CDR3 totals 14 residues. Here the CDR3 DNA reads TGTGCCAGCTCTCCGGATGGACAGGCTGGAGGCTACACCTTC. It codes for CASSPDGQAGGYTF.

The CDR3 DNA reads TGTGCCAGCAGTTACCAGCCCCCGGGAGCTTTCTTT. Protein: CASSYQPPGAFF. The V and J genes are TRBV6-6 and TRBJ1-1, with D uncertain. V was cut by 2 bases and J by 10 bases, with 11 bases left in between. The CDR3 has 12 amino acids. Germline V gene data show CDR1 as MNHNY and CDR2 as SVGAGI (reference sequence).

The chain joins TRBV29-1 to TRBJ1-2; D gene unclear. The V gene's germline CDR1 is SQVTM and CDR2 ANQGSEA. V gave up 7 bases and J gave up 2 bases, with 14 bases separating them. This CDR3 is 13 amino acids long. The CDR3 nucleotides read TGCAGCGCCGCATATGGCTTAAACTATGGCTACACCTTC. As protein: CSAAYGLNYGYTF.

This chain joins TRBV9 and TRBJ2-1, with D possibly being TRBD2 (5 bases). Trimming stripped 4 bases from V and 5 bases from J, with 7 bases between. The CDR3 sequence is 12 residues long. The germline CDR1 and CDR2 sequences are SGDLS and YYNGEE. The CDR3 nucleotides are TGTGCCAGCAGCTTCGGGGACAATGAGCAGTTCTTC. This encodes CASSFGDNEQFF. The full variable domain, in which reference TRBV9 and TRBJ2-1 provide the parts outside the CDR3, is DSGVTQTPKHLITATGQRVTLRCSPRSGDLSVYWYQQSLDQGLQFLIQYYNGEERAKGNILERFSAQQFPDLHSELNLSSLELGDSALYFCASSFGDNEQFFGPGTRLTVL.

The chain employs TRBV5-4 and TRBJ2-3; maybe TRBD2 (6 bases). CDR3 length equals 15 residues. Trimming shortened V by 3 bases and J by 2 bases, and 13 bases separated the two germline ends. Per germline, CDR1 SGHNT and CDR2 YYREEE (reference sequence). In DNA, the CDR3 is TGTGCCAGCAGCTCTTTAGCGGAGTACACAGATACGCAGTATTTT. Translation gives CASSSLAEYTDTQYF.

This chain joins TRBV4-3 and TRBJ2-1, with D possibly matching TRBD2 (5 bases). The CDR3 runs 14 residues. The V end was cut by 0 bases, the J end by 6 bases, with 9 bases between. CDR1 is LGHNA and CDR2 is YSLEER in the germline V gene. CDR3: CASSQEISVNEQFF. The CDR3 DNA follows: TGCGCCAGCAGCCAAGAGATTAGCGTCAATGAGCAGTTCTTC.

The CDR3 nucleotides read TGTGCCAGTCAGCGGGAGGGCCACGATGAGCAGTTCTTC. Translation: CASQREGHDEQFF. The genes are TRBV6-5 and TRBJ2-1, with TRBD2 matching 10 bases. Germline lookup yields CDR1 MNHEY and CDR2 SVGAGI. The V segment lost 9 bases and the J segment 8 bases; nucleotides outside the gene matches: 7. The CDR3 sequence is 13 residues long.

J is TRBJ2-2 and V is TRBV30; D might be TRBD1 (6 bases). The V and J ends lost 0 bases and 5 bases respectively, with 13 bases between them. The CDR3 length is 15 residues. Germline V gene lookup returns CDR1 GTSNPN and CDR2 SVGIG (reference sequence). CDR3 nucleotide sequence: TGTGCCTGGAGTGTAAATGGGGGCGCAACCGGGGAGCTGTTTTTT. Translation gives CAWSVNGGATGELFF. Full variable domain (remainder filled in from reference TRBV30 and TRBJ2-2): SQTIHQWPATLVQPVGSPLSLECTVEGTSNPNLYWYRQAAGRGLQLLFYSVGIGQISSEVPQNLSASRPQDRQFILSSKKLLLSDSGFYLCAWSVNGGATGELFFGEGSRLTVL.

This clone has a single count. This chain links TRBV19 with TRBJ1-1, with D tentatively TRBD1 (5 bases). Germline CDR1 and CDR2: LNHDA and SQIVND (reference sequence). Trimming cost V 2 bases and J 4 bases, with 11 bases left between them. The CDR3 consists of 14 residues. The CDR3 nucleotides are TGTGCCAGTAGTATACGAGGTAGGGGCACTGAAGCTTTCTTT. Its translation: CASSIRGRGTEAFF.